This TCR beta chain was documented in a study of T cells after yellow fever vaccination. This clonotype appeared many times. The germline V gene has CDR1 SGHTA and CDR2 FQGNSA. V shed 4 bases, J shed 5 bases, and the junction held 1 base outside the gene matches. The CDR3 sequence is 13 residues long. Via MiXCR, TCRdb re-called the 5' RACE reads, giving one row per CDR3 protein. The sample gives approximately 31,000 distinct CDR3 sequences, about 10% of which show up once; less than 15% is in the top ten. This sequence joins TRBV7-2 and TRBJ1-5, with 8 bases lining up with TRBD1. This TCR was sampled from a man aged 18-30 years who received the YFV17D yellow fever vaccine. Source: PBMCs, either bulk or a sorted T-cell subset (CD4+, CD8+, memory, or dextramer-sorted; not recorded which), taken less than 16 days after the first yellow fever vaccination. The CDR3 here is CASSYRGDQPQHF. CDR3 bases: TGTGCCAGCAGCTACAGGGGGGATCAGCCCCAGCATTTT. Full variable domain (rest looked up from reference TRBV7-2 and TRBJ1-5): GAGVSQSPSNKVTEKGKDVELRCDPISGHTALYWYRQSLGQGLEFLIYFQGNSAPDKSGLPSDRFSAERTGGSVSTLTIQRTQQEDSAVYLCASSYRGDQPQHFGDGTRLSIL.